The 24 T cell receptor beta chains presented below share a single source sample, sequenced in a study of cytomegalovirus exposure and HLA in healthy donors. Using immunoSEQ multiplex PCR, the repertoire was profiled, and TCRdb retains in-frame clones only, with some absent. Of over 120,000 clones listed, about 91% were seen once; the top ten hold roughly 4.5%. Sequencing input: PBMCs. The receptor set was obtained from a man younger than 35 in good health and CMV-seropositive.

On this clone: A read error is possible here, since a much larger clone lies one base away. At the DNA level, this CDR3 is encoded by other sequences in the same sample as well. The CDR3 coding sequence is TGTGCCAGCAGTGAACTAGCGGGGTCCACAGATACGCAGTATTTT. It yields the protein CASSELAGSTDTQYF. V gene TRBV2 combines with J gene TRBJ2-3; 9 bases map to TRBD2. This CDR3 spans 15 amino acids. Germline CDR1 and CDR2: SNHLY and FYNNEI. Trimming at V came to 2 bases and at J to 2 bases, leaving 2 bases not matched to a gene.

DNA for the CDR3: TGCGCCAGCAGTCAATCGGGACAGGGCCCCCCCTTCTTC. Its protein is CASSQSGQGPPFF. The chain uses TRBV23-1 and TRBJ2-1; 9 bases agree with TRBD1. TRBV23-1 is an ORF for which the function is uncertain. Unmatched junction bases numbered 7, after V lost 0 bases and J lost 16 bases. There are 13 residues in the CDR3.

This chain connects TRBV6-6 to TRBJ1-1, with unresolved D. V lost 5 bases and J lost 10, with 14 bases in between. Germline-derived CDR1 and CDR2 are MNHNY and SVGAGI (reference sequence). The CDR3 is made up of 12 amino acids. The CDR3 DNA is TGTGCCAGCAGTAGAGACTTTGAAGGAGCTTTCTTT. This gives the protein CASSRDFEGAFF.

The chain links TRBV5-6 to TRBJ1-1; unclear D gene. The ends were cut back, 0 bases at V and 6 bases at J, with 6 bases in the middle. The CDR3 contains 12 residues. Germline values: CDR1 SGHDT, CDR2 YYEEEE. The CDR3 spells CASSLDFSEAFF. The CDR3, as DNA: TGTGCCAGCAGCTTGGATTTCTCTGAAGCTTTCTTT.

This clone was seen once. The CDR3 protein is CASSLRTGSSGNTIYF. In DNA form, the CDR3 reads TGTGCCAGCAGCTTGCGGACGGGGAGCTCTGGAAACACCATATATTTT. The J gene is TRBJ1-3, the V gene TRBV7-8; D gene unclear. Germline V gene data show CDR1 as SGHVS and CDR2 as FQNEAQ. The CDR3 sequence is 16 residues long. Trimming stripped 3 bases from V and 0 bases from J, with 12 bases between.

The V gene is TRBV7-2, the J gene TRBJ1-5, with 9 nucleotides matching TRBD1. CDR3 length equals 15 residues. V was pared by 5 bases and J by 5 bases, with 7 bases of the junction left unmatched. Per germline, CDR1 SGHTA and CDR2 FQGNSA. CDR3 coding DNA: TGTGCCAGCAGCCGGGACGACAGGGGGGATCAGCCCCAGCATTTT. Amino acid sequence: CASSRDDRGDQPQHF.

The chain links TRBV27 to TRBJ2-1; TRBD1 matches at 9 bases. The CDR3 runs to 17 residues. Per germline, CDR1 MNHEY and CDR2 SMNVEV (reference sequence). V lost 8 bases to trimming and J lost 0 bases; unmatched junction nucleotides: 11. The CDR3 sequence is CASQDRGFVGSYNEQFF. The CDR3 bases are TGTGCCAGCCAGGACAGGGGATTTGTAGGCTCCTACAATGAGCAGTTCTTC.

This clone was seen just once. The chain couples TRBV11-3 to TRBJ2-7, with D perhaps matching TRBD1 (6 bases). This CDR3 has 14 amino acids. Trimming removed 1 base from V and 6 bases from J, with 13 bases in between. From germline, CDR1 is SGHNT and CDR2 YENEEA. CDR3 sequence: CASSLAGGNSEQYF. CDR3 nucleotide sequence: TGTGCCAGCAGCTTAGCTGGGGGCAACAGCGAGCAGTACTTC.

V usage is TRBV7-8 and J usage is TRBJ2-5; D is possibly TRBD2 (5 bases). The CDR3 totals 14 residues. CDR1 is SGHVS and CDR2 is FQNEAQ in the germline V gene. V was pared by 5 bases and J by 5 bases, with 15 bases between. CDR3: CASSPELGIETQYF. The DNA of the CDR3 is TGTGCCAGCAGCCCCGAACTAGGGATCGAGACCCAGTACTTC.

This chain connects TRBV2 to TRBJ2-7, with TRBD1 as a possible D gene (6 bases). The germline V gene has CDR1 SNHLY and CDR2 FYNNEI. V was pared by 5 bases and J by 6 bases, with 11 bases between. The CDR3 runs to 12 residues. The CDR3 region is CASSNRVGEQYF. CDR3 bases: TGTGCCAGCAGTAACAGGGTTGGCGAGCAGTACTTC. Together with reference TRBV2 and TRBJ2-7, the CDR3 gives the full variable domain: EPEVTQTPSHQVTQMGQEVILRCVPISNHLYFYWYRQILGQKVEFLVSFYNNEISEKSEIFDDQFSVERPDGSNFTLKIRSTKLEDSAMYFCASSNRVGEQYFGPGTRLTVT.

CDR3 region: CASSSGTTETQYF. DNA of the CDR3: TGTGCCAGCAGTTCCGGGACTACAGAGACCCAGTACTTC. This chain links TRBV11-2 with TRBJ2-5; the match to TRBD2 covers 7 bases. Trimming at V came to 6 bases and at J to 4 bases, leaving 5 bases not matched to a gene. Germline V gives CDR1 SGHAT, CDR2 FQNNGV. The CDR3 has 13 amino acids.

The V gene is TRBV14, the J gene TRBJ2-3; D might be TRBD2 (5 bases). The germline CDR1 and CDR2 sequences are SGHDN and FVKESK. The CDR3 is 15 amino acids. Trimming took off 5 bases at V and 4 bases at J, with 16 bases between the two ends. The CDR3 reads CASSLPGLASDTQYF. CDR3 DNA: TGTGCCAGCAGCTTGCCTGGGCTAGCATCAGATACGCAGTATTTT.

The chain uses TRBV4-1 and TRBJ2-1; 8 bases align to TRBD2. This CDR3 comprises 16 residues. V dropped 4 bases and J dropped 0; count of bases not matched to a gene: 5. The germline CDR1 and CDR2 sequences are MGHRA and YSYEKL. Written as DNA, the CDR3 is TGCGCCAGCAGCCTTACTAGCGGAAGCTCCTACAATGAGCAGTTCTTC. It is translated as CASSLTSGSSYNEQFF.

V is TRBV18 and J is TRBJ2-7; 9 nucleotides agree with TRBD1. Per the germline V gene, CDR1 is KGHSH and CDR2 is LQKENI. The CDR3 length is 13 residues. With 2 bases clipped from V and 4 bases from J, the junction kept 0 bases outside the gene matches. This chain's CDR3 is CASSPGTGYEQYF. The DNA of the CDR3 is TGTGCCAGCTCACCAGGGACAGGGTACGAGCAGTACTTC.

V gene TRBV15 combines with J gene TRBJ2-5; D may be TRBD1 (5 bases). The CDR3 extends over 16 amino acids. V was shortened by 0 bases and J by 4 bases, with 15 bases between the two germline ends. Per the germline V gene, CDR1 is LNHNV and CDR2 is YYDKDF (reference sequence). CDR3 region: CATSRDPEGVRETQYF. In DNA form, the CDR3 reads TGTGCCACCAGCAGAGATCCGGAAGGGGTGAGAGAGACCCAGTACTTC.

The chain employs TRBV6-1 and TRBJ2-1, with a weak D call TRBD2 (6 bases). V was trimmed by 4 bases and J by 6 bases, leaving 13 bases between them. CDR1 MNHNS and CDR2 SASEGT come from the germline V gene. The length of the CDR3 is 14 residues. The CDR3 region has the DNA TGTGCCAGCAGTGTGACGGCGGGGTTCAATGAGCAGTTCTTC. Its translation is CASSVTAGFNEQFF.

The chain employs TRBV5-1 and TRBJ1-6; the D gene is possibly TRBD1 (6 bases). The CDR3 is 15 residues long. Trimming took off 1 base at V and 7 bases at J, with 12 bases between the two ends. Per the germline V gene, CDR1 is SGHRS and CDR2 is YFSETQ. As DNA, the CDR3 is TGCGCCAGCAGCTTGCAAGGGGGGGGGAATTCACCCCTCCACTTT. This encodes CASSLQGGGNSPLHF.

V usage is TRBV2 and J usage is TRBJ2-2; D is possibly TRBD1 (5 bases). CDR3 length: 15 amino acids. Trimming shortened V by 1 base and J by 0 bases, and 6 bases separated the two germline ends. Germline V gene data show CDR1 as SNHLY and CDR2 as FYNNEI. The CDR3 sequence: CASSEGRANTGELFF. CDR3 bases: TGTGCCAGCAGTGAAGGCAGGGCGAACACCGGGGAGCTGTTTTTT. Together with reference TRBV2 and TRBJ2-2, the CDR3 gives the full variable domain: EPEVTQTPSHQVTQMGQEVILRCVPISNHLYFYWYRQILGQKVEFLVSFYNNEISEKSEIFDDQFSVERPDGSNFTLKIRSTKLEDSAMYFCASSEGRANTGELFFGEGSRLTVL.

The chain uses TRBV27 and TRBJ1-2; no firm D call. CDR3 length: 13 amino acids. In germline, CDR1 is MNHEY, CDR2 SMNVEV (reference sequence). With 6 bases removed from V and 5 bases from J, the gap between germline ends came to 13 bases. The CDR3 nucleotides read TGTGCCAGCAGCCCCAGTGGTTATTATGGCTACACCTTC. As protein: CASSPSGYYGYTF.

DNA of the CDR3: TGTGCCAGCAGACAGGGCTATGGCTACACCTTC. Amino acid sequence: CASRQGYGYTF. The chain uses TRBV7-9 and TRBJ1-2; possible D gene TRBD1, 6 bases. The ends were cut back, 6 bases at V and 4 bases at J, with 6 bases in the middle. CDR1 SEHNR and CDR2 FQNEAQ come from the germline V gene (reference sequence). The CDR3 has 11 amino acids.

CDR3 sequence (DNA): TGTGCCAGCAGTTCAATTCCGGGAGTCTCAGATACGCAGTATTTT. It translates to CASSSIPGVSDTQYF. The chain employs TRBV28 and TRBJ2-3; the D gene is possibly TRBD2 (6 bases). The CDR3 runs to 15 residues. Per germline, CDR1 MDHEN and CDR2 SYDVKM. Trimming pared 4 bases from V and 4 bases from J, leaving 15 bases between.

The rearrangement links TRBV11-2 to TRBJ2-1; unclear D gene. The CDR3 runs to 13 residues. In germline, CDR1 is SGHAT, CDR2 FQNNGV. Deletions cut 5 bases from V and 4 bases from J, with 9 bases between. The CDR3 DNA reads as TGTGCCAGCAGCCCATCGCTATACAATGAGCAGTTCTTC. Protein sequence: CASSPSLYNEQFF. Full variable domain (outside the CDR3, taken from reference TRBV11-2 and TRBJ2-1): EAGVAQSPRYKIIEKRQSVAFWCNPISGHATLYWYQQILGQGPKLLIQFQNNGVVDDSQLPKDRFSAERLKGVDSTLKIQPAKLEDSAVYLCASSPSLYNEQFFGPGTRLTVL.

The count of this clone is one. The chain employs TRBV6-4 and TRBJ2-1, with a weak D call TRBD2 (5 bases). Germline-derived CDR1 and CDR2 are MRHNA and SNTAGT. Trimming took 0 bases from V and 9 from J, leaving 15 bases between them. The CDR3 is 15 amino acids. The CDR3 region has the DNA TGTGCCAGCAGTGACTCGGGATCCTCGAGGGTTGAGCAGTTCTTC. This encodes CASSDSGSSRVEQFF.

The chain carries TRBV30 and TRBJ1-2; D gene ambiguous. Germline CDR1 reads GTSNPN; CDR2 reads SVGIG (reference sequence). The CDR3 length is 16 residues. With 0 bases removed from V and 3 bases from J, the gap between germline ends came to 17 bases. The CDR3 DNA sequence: TGTGCCTGGAGTGTACGTGGGCACGGGAATTACTATGGCTACACCTTC. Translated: CAWSVRGHGNYYGYTF. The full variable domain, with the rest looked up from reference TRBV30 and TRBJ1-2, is SQTIHQWPATLVQPVGSPLSLECTVEGTSNPNLYWYRQAAGRGLQLLFYSVGIGQISSEVPQNLSASRPQDRQFILSSKKLLLSDSGFYLCAWSVRGHGNYYGYTFGSGTRLTVV.